Listed below are T cell receptor beta chains from one sample, sequenced in a study of blood T cell repertoires in COVID-19. The protocol was immunoSEQ multiplex PCR, while the TCRdb copy is restricted to in-frame clones and leaves out a portion. Altogether about 280,000 clones are present, 70% to 90% being singletons, with the ten largest covering over 4%. Source material: PBMCs or T cells enriched from blood (not recorded which). The receptor set was obtained from a woman aged 25 to 45 with acute COVID-19. The CDR3 runs from the conserved cysteine through the conserved F or W. The order of the fields is J gene, V gene, D gene, clone size, CDR3 protein, CDR3 DNA. The D gene is left open where the match is weak. Part of the rows lack a size; the others show once, few, many or a class for expanded clones.

TRBJ2-2,TRBV9,NA,once,CASSGGTGANTGELFF,TGTGCCAGCAGCGGCGGGACGGGCGCGAACACCGGGGAGCTGTTTTTT
TRBJ2-1,TRBV2,TRBD2,NA,CASSVKRDYNEQFF,TGTGCCAGCAGTGTAAAGCGGGACTACAATGAGCAGTTCTTC
TRBJ2-1,TRBV5-6,TRBD2,NA,CASSLGTVGRAIYEQFF,TGTGCCAGCAGCTTGGGGACGGTCGGGAGGGCCATCTATGAGCAGTTCTTC
TRBJ2-7,TRBV5-4,TRBD1,NA,CASSTARTGTGVDEQYF,TGTGCCAGCAGCACCGCGCGAACCGGGACAGGGGTTGACGAGCAGTACTTC
TRBJ2-1,TRBV5-1,NA,NA,CASSLEVAEGINEQFF,TGCGCCAGCAGCTTGGAAGTAGCGGAGGGAATCAATGAGCAGTTCTTC
TRBJ2-1,TRBV7-6,TRBD2,NA,CASSLTGFGTSGTNHNEQFF,TGTGCCAGCAGCTTGACAGGCTTCGGGACTAGCGGGACGAACCACAATGAGCAGTTCTTC
TRBJ2-1,TRBV7-2,TRBD2,NA,CASSLGWGLAGGSYEQFF,TGTGCCAGCAGCTTAGGGTGGGGACTAGCGGGAGGGTCATATGAGCAGTTCTTC
TRBJ1-1,TRBV19,NA,NA,CAIRLRGLGTEAFF,TGTGCCATCCGACTCAGGGGTCTCGGCACTGAAGCTTTCTTT
TRBJ2-2,TRBV28,NA,NA,CASRQTGTGELFF,TGTGCCAGCAGGCAAACAGGGACCGGGGAGCTGTTTTTT
TRBJ2-1,TRBV3-1/TRBV3-2,NA,NA,CASSQALREQFF,TGTGCCAGCAGCCAAGCTCTTAGAGAGCAGTTCTTC
TRBJ2-1,TRBV10-2,TRBD2,NA,CASSSQISGVYNEQFF,TGCGCCAGCAGTTCCCAAATTAGCGGGGTTTACAATGAGCAGTTCTTC
TRBJ2-5,TRBV5-1,TRBD1,NA,CASSLEQGVRETQYF,TGCGCCAGCAGCTTGGAACAGGGGGTTCGGGAGACCCAGTACTTC
TRBJ2-7,TRBV29-1,TRBD1,NA,CSVGQGRSYEQYF,TGCAGCGTTGGACAGGGACGCTCCTACGAGCAGTACTTC
TRBJ2-7,TRBV11-2,NA,NA,CASRNLPSPYEQYF,TGTGCCAGCAGGAATCTACCGAGCCCCTACGAGCAGTACTTC
TRBJ2-5,TRBV5-1,NA,NA,CASSVQTSQETQYF,TGCGCCAGCAGCGTTCAGACTAGTCAAGAGACCCAGTACTTC
TRBJ2-2,TRBV5-4,NA,NA,CASTPTVANTGELFF,TGTGCCAGCACCCCGACTGTTGCGAACACCGGGGAGCTGTTTTTT
TRBJ1-2,TRBV3-1/TRBV3-2,NA,NA,CASSQELAGNYGYTF,TGTGCCAGCAGCCAAGAGCTCGCGGGTAACTATGGCTACACCTTC
TRBJ2-3,TRBV7-3,TRBD2,NA,CASSSLAGETDTQYF,TGTGCCAGCAGCTCGCTAGCGGGAGAAACAGATACGCAGTATTTT
TRBJ2-3,TRBV30,TRBD2,NA,CACQSVPSGGSTDTQYF,TGTGCCTGCCAATCCGTTCCTAGCGGGGGGTCGACAGATACGCAGTATTTT
TRBJ2-1,TRBV19,NA,NA,CASQGGNEQFF,TGTGCCAGTCAGGGGGGCAATGAGCAGTTCTTC
TRBJ1-4,TRBV2,NA,NA,CASSDYEKLFF,TGTGCCAGCAGTGACTACGAAAAACTGTTTTTT
TRBJ1-2,TRBV4-1,NA,once,CASSQGFRDIDYGYTF,TGCGCCAGCAGCCAAGGGTTTCGGGACATTGACTATGGCTACACCTTC
TRBJ2-6,TRBV25-1,TRBD1,NA,CASSPDRDGANVLTF,TGTGCCAGCAGTCCTGACAGGGATGGGGCCAACGTCCTGACTTTC
TRBJ1-3,TRBV3-1/TRBV3-2,NA,NA,CASSQDAQGRNTIYF,TGTGCCAGCAGCCAAGATGCTCAGGGGAGAAACACCATATATTTT
TRBJ1-1,TRBV21-1,NA,once,CASSKRTVFMNTEAFF,TGTGCCAGCAGCAAAAGGACAGTCTTCATGAACACTGAAGCTTTCTTT
TRBJ2-1,TRBV2,NA,NA,CASRPRQDNEQFF,TGTGCCAGCAGGCCACGACAGGACAATGAGCAGTTCTTC
TRBJ1-3,TRBV6-5,NA,NA,CASSYSFGPSGNTIYF,TGTGCCAGCAGTTATTCTTTTGGCCCCTCTGGAAACACCATATATTTT
TRBJ2-1,TRBV11-2,NA,NA,CASSLRQARSYNEQFF,TGTGCCAGCAGCTTGAGACAGGCCCGCTCCTACAATGAGCAGTTCTTC